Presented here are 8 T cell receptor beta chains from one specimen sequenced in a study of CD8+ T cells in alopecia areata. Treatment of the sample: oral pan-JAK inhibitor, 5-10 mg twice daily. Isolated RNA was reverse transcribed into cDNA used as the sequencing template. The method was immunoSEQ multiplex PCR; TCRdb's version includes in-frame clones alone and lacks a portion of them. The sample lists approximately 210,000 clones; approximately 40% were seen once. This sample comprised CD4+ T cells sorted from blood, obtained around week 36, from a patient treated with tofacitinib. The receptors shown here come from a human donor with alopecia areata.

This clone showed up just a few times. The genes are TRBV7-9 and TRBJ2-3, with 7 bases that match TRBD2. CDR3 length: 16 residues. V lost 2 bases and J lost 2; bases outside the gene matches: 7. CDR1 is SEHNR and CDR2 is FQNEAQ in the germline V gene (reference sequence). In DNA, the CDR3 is TGTGCCAGCAGCTTAAGTATGGCGGGGGTCACAGATACGCAGTATTTT. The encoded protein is CASSLSMAGVTDTQYF. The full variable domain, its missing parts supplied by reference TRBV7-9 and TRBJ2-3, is DTGVSQNPRHKITKRGQNVTFRCDPISEHNRLYWYRQTLGQGPEFLTYFQNEAQLEKSRLLSDRFSAERPKGSFSTLEIQRTEQGDSAMYLCASSLSMAGVTDTQYFGPGTRLTVL.

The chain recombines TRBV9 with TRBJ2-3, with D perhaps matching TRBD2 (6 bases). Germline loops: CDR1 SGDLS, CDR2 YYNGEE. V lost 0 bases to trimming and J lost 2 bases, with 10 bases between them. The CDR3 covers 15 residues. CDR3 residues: CASSVDPGATDTQYF. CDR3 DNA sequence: TGTGCCAGCAGCGTAGATCCGGGAGCCACAGATACGCAGTATTTT.

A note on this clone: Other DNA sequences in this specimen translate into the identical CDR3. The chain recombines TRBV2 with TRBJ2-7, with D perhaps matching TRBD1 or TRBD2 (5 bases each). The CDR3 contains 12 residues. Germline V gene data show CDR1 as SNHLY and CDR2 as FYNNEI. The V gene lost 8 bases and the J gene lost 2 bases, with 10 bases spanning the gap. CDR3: CASYGTTYEQYF. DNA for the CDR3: TGTGCCAGCTATGGGACCACCTACGAGCAGTACTTC.

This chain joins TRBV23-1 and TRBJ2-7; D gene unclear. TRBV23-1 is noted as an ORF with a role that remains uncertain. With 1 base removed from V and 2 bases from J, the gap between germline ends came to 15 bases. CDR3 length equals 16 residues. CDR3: CASSQFGLNGPYEQYF. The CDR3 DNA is TGCGCCAGCAGTCAATTCGGCCTAAATGGGCCCTACGAGCAGTACTTC.

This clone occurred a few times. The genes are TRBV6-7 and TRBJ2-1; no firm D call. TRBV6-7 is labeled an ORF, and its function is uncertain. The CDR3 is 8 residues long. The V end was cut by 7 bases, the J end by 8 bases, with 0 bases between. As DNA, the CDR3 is TGTGCCAGCAATGAGCAGTTCTTC. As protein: CASNEQFF.

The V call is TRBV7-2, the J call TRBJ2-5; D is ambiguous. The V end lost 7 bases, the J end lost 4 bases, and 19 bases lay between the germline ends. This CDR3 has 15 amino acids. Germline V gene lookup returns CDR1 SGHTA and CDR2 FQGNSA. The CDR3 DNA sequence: TGTGCCAGCAAAAAGGGCGCCACCCTGGGAGAGACCCAGTACTTC. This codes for CASKKGATLGETQYF.

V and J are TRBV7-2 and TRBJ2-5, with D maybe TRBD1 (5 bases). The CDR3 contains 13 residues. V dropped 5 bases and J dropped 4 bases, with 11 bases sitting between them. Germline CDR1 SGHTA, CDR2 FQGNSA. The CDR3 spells CASSRQRRETQYF. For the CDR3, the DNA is TGTGCCAGCAGCAGACAGAGGCGAGAGACCCAGTACTTC.

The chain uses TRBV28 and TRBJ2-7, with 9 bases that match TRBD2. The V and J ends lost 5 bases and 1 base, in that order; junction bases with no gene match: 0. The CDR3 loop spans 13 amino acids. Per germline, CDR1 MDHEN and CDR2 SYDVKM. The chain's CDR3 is CASSLAGSYEQYF. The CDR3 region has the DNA TGTGCCAGCAGTCTAGCGGGGTCCTACGAGCAGTACTTC. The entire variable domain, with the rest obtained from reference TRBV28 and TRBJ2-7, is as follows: DVKVTQSSRYLVKRTGEKVFLECVQDMDHENMFWYRQDPGLGLRLIYFSYDVKMKEKGDIPEGYSVSREKKERFSLILESASTNQTSMYLCASSLAGSYEQYFGPGTRLTVT.